The present TCR beta chain was sequenced within a study of blood T cell repertoires in COVID-19. Sequenced by immunoSEQ multiplex PCR; TCRdb stores in-frame clones only, minus some. Found here are approximately 250,000 clones, over 80% of them singletons; the top ten hold approximately 4%. Source material: PBMCs or T cells enriched from blood (not recorded which). This TCR derives from a woman in her 30s with acute COVID-19.

The CDR3 reads CAWSAWGYVWKGQGFLENTEAFF. CDR3 bases: TGTGCCTGGAGTGCCTGGGGGTATGTATGGAAGGGACAGGGGTTTTTGGAGAACACTGAAGCTTTCTTT. The V and J genes are TRBV30 and TRBJ1-1; TRBD1 agrees at 10 bases. Germline V gives CDR1 GTSNPN, CDR2 SVGIG (reference sequence). The trim removed 1 base at V and 1 base at J, leaving 27 bases unmatched. The CDR3 length is 23 residues.